The 21 T cell receptor delta chains in this list originate from one sample, sequenced in a study of γδ T cells in repeated Plasmodium falciparum infection. Vgamma9/Vdelta2+ and Vdelta2-negative gammadelta T cells were flow-sorted from PBMC for bulk sequencing. TCRdb fed the multiplex PCR reads into CATT to redo clone calling. The data contain around 82,000 delta-chain clones, 1.4% of them singletons. Sample: gamma-delta T cells from blood. Source of these receptors: a pool of human donors (malaria-infected and uninfected, not separated).

The sample holds a few counts of this clone. This probably arose from a read error, given a far larger clone one base away. This chain uses TRDV1 with TRDJ1; D may be TRDD3 (6 bases). TCRdb supplies no J gene; here it was assigned by aligning the nucleotide sequence to germline. Germline V lookup: CDR1 TSWWSYY, CDR2 QGS. The CDR3 length is 22 residues. CDR3 sequence reads: CALGELPARGGPGVGETDKLIF. DNA of the CDR3: TGTGCCCTTGGGGAACTTCCCGCTCGCGGCGGACCTGGGGTCGGTGAGACCGATAAACTCATCTTT.

About this clone itself: TCRdb assigns this DNA the protein of a much larger clone, which departs from its translation at residue 11; this likely reflects a read error, and the protein shown comes from translating the DNA. The chain employs TRDV1 and TRDJ1; tentatively, D is TRDD2 or TRDD3 (8 bases each). The J gene comes from matching the DNA to germline here; TCRdb lacks it. The CDR3 is made up of 23 amino acids. V lost 2 bases and J lost 1, with 35 bases in between. Per germline, CDR1 TSWWSYY and CDR2 QGS. The CDR3, as DNA: TGTGCTCTTGGGGAAGCGGTCTTCCTACGGAGGTGGGGGATTCAGGGATCCACCGATAAACTCATCTTT. This sequence encodes CALGEAVFLRRWGIQGSTDKLIF.

In its sample, this clone was seen many times. The chain carries TRDV1 and TRDJ1; TRDD3 matches at 12 bases. The V gene's germline CDR1 is TSWWSYY and CDR2 QGS. V trimming: 5 bases; J trimming: 3 bases; junction bases outside the gene matches: 19. The CDR3 spans 20 residues. Here the CDR3 DNA reads TGTGCTCTTGGGACCCCTTCCTCCGTACTGGGGGATACCGGGGCCGATAAACTCATCTTT. It yields the protein CALGTPSSVLGDTGADKLIF.

This clone was picked up a small number of times. Given a far larger clone just one base away, this is likely a sequencing read error. Within the sample, other DNA sequences also encode this same CDR3. This chain connects TRDV1 to TRDJ1; tentatively, D is TRDD3 (7 bases). As TCRdb names no J gene, one was assigned here on the basis of a DNA match to germline. The CDR3 runs 21 residues. Trimming stripped 0 bases from V and 0 bases from J, with 26 bases between. In germline, CDR1 is TSWWSYY, CDR2 QGS. The CDR3 DNA follows: TGTGCTCTTGGGGAACTATTGGGGGCTAATAGTACCGGGGGATACACCGATAAACTCATCTTT. As protein: CALGELLGANSTGGYTDKLIF.

Concerning this clone itself: A far larger clone is only one base removed, so a read error is likely. At the DNA level, this CDR3 is encoded by other sequences in the same sample as well. The chain employs TRDV2 and TRDJ2; D perhaps matches TRDD3 (6 bases). Here the J gene was assigned by germline matching of the DNA, as TCRdb has none. The length of the CDR3 is 15 residues. V lost 0 bases and J 0 bases, leaving 7 bases between the germline ends. Germline V gene sequence: CDR1 GEAIGNYY, CDR2 EKD. The CDR3 sequence: CACDTGGALTAQLFF. The CDR3 nucleotides read TGTGCCTGTGACACCGGGGGAGCTTTGACAGCACAACTCTTCTTT.

Regarding this clone: TCRdb's protein for this DNA is that of a much larger clone and differs from the translation at residue 7, likely a read error; the protein shown is the DNA translation. The rearrangement links TRDV2 to TRDJ1; TRDD3 aligns across 8 bases. The J gene was not available in TCRdb and was assigned here by matching the DNA to germline segments. Germline V CDR1 and CDR2: GEAIGNYY, EKD. The trim removed 1 base at V and 0 bases at J, leaving 12 bases unmatched. This CDR3 is built from 18 residues. CDR3 protein: CACDTYGWGTYHTDKLIF. CDR3 coding DNA: TGTGCCTGTGACACTTACGGCTGGGGGACTTACCACACCGATAAACTCATCTTT.

This clone was counted a few times. TCRdb's protein for this DNA is that of a much larger clone and differs from the translation at residue 7, likely a read error; the protein shown is the DNA translation. Other DNA sequences in this specimen translate into the identical CDR3. As DNA, the CDR3 is TGTGCCTGTGACACAGGCGATGGACCCACCACCGATAAACTCATCTTT. Its translation is CACDTGDGPTTDKLIF. This chain joins TRDV2 and TRDJ1; D call uncertain. Since TCRdb gives no J gene, matching the DNA to germline was used here to assign it. The CDR3 sequence is 16 residues long. Trimming cost V 1 base and J 1 base, with 15 bases left between them. Germline lookup yields CDR1 GEAIGNYY and CDR2 EKD.

This clone has only a few counts. The protein recorded in TCRdb matches a much larger clone and deviates from this DNA's translation at residue 9, suggesting a read error; the protein here is obtained by translating the DNA. This chain links TRDV1 with TRDJ1; a possible D gene is TRDD3 (6 bases). TCRdb is silent on the J gene; assignment here came from matching the DNA to germline. In germline, CDR1 is TSWWSYY, CDR2 QGS. Trimming stripped 5 bases from V and 7 bases from J, with 41 bases between. The CDR3 is made up of 22 amino acids. CDR3 in amino acids: CALGRSPPGTFSTGISQGKLIF. In DNA form, the CDR3 reads TGTGCTCTTGGGAGATCCCCACCTGGGACTTTCTCTACTGGGATATCCCAGGGTAAACTCATCTTT.

This clone was picked up a small number of times. A far larger clone is just one base off, so this is likely a read error. Within the sample, other DNA sequences also encode this same CDR3. The V gene corresponds to TRDV2; no J gene was called; the listed D gene, TRDD3, was not tested against the DNA. This CDR3 has 15 residues. Germline loops: CDR1 GEAIGNYY, CDR2 EKD. The CDR3 region has the DNA TGTGCCTGTGACAAGGGATACCATTCCACCGATAAACTCATCTTC. It specifies CACDKGYHSTDKLIF.

About this clone: The TCRdb protein comes from a much larger clone and disagrees with this DNA's translation at residue 13, likely due to a read error; the protein given here is derived from the DNA. The V gene was identified as TRDV1, while no J gene was called; TRDD3 is the table's D call and was not checked against the DNA. From germline, CDR1 is TSWWSYY and CDR2 QGS. The CDR3 extends over 15 amino acids. For the CDR3, the DNA is TGTGCTCTTGGGGAACTGAGGGCCTTGACCGATAAACCCATCTTT. Translating it yields CALGELRALTDKPIF.

There are a few counts of this clone. The protein in TCRdb stems from a much larger clone and differs at residue 9 from this DNA's translation, likely a read error; here the protein is translated from the DNA. V usage is TRDV1 and J usage is TRDJ1; TRDD3 agrees at 10 bases. Germline V CDR1 and CDR2: TSWWSYY, QGS. With V trimmed by 2 bases and J by 4 bases, 7 bases remained unmatched. This CDR3 contains 16 residues. The DNA for the CDR3 is TGTGCTCTTGGGGAAACTGGGGGATTCGGGAGCGATAAACTCATCTTT. Translated, it gives CALGETGGFGSDKLIF.

This clone was detected only a few times. A single base is all that separates this from a far larger clone, so a read error is likely. Different DNA sequences within this sample yield the same CDR3. The chain joins TRDV1 to TRDJ1; 9 positions agree with TRDD3. TCRdb lists no J gene, so it was determined here by aligning the DNA to germline. The length of the CDR3 is 22 residues. The germline V gene has CDR1 TSWWSYY and CDR2 QGS. V was pared by 2 bases and J by 7 bases, with 29 bases of the junction left unmatched. The CDR3 nucleotides are TGTGCTCTTGGGGAAGAAAGTCGGCGGCGGGAACTGGGGGAGCTCTTTGGTCCTAAACTCATCTTT. Translation gives CALGEESRRRELGELFGPKLIF.

To note about this clone: A far larger clone is one nucleotide away, so this likely arose from a read error. Other nucleotide sequences from this sample produce the same CDR3. The V and J genes are TRDV1 and TRDJ3, with TRDD3 matching 12 bases. TCRdb offers no J gene call, so here the DNA was matched to germline to obtain one. This CDR3 is 23 amino acids long. In germline, CDR1 is TSWWSYY, CDR2 QGS. The chain's CDR3 is CALGERALLGDTVSSWDTRQMFF. In nucleotides, the CDR3 is TGCGCTCTTGGGGAAAGAGCACTACTGGGGGATACAGTATCCTCCTGGGACACCCGACAGATGTTTTTC.

This clone was recorded a few times. TCRdb's entry gives the protein of a much larger clone, which mismatches this DNA's translation at residue 5, likely from a read error; the protein reported here is translated from the DNA. The rearrangement joins TRDV1 to TRDJ1; a possible D gene is TRDD1 (5 bases). V was shortened by 4 bases and J by 7 bases, with 7 bases between the two germline ends. Germline V gene sequence: CDR1 TSWWSYY, CDR2 QGS. The length of the CDR3 is 11 residues. The CDR3 protein is CALGGNRKLIF. CDR3 nucleotides: TGTGCTCTTGGGGGAAATCGTAAACTCATCTTT.

This clone has just a few counts. A far larger clone is one nucleotide away, so this likely arose from a read error. Other DNA sequences in the sample encode the same CDR3. This chain links TRDV2 with TRDJ1; 8 positions match TRDD3. This CDR3 region has 16 residues. CDR1 and CDR2 from the germline V gene are GEAIGNYY and EKD. CDR3 sequence (DNA): TGTGCCTGCGACACCTCCTGGGGGAACTCCACCGATAAACTCATCTTT. Translation: CACDTSWGNSTDKLIF.

Details on this clone: TCRdb's entry gives the protein of a much larger clone, which mismatches this DNA's translation at residue 20, likely from a read error; the protein reported here is translated from the DNA. This CDR3 is also generated by other DNA sequences in the sample. CDR3 nucleotide sequence: TGTGCTCTTGGGGACCCGACCCCATCCCGTACTGGGGGATACGCGGGGTACACCGATAGACTCATCTTT. Translation gives CALGDPTPSRTGGYAGYTDRLIF. This chain links TRDV1 with TRDJ1; 13 bases match TRDD3. The J gene was missing in TCRdb and was found by matching the end of the DNA to germline. The germline V gene encodes CDR1 TSWWSYY and CDR2 QGS. The CDR3 is 23 amino acids.

This clone turned up a few times. The mismatch at residue 12 between this DNA's translation and the TCRdb protein of a much larger clone likely reflects a read error; the protein shown is translated from the DNA. This rearrangement joins TRDV1 to TRDJ1; TRDD3 matches at 7 bases. TCRdb records no J gene; here it was assigned by comparing the DNA to germline. V was clipped by 4 bases and J by 7 bases; unmatched bases: 15. Germline CDR1 is TSWWSYY and CDR2 is QGS. This CDR3 has 16 residues. CDR3: CALGAKPIVLGSKLIF. For the CDR3, the DNA is TGTGCTCTTGGGGCCAAACCCATCGTACTGGGGAGTAAACTCATCTTT.

This clone was counted a few times. This probably arose from a read error, given a far larger clone one base away. This CDR3 is also generated by other DNA sequences in the sample. The chain employs TRDV1 and TRDJ1; 9 bases match TRDD3. In germline, CDR1 is TSWWSYY, CDR2 QGS. This CDR3 comprises 16 residues. V shed 5 bases, J shed 10 bases, and the junction held 17 bases outside the gene matches. CDR3 DNA: TGTGCTCTTGGGACCTACGGACTGGGGGAAATGTCTGGACTCATCTTT. Its translation: CALGTYGLGEMSGLIF.

In regard to this clone: The TCRdb protein comes from a much larger clone and disagrees with this DNA's translation at residue 3, likely due to a read error; the protein given here is derived from the DNA. The V call is TRDV2, the J call TRDJ1; 9 bases match TRDD3. No J segment appears in TCRdb, so it was assigned here by matching the sequence to germline. Germline V gene lookup returns CDR1 GEAIGNYY and CDR2 EKD. V lost 9 bases, J lost 2 bases, and 21 bases stayed unmatched. The CDR3 runs 18 residues. The CDR3 sequence: CARVSVAGGSSQTDKLIF. The CDR3 nucleotides read TGTGCCCGTGTCAGTGTGGCTGGGGGATCTAGTCAAACCGATAAACTCATCTTT.

The chain is built from TRDV2 and TRDJ1; 11 bases agree with TRDD3. The J gene was missing in TCRdb and was found by matching the end of the DNA to germline. The CDR3 has 16 residues. The J segment lost 3 bases and the V segment lost 7 bases, leaving 12 bases of the junction unmatched. From germline, CDR1 is GEAIGNYY and CDR2 EKD. The CDR3 region is CACLLLGDTTPDKLIF. The CDR3, as DNA: TGTGCCTGCTTACTTCTGGGGGATACCACCCCCGATAAACTCATCTTT.

In this sample, this clone turned up a few times. Translating this DNA gives a protein that differs at residue 9 from the TCRdb one, which belongs to a much larger clone; a read error is likely, and the protein shown is this translation. V is TRDV2 and J is TRDJ1; the D is unclear. The J gene is not listed in TCRdb, so it was assigned here from a DNA match to germline. Germline V lookup: CDR1 GEAIGNYY, CDR2 EKD. The CDR3 extends over 16 amino acids. V shed 3 bases and J shed 3 bases, with 19 bases lying between them. DNA of the CDR3: TGTGCCTGTGACCCAATTGGAATCGCTTTGGCCGATAAACTCATCTTT. It codes for CACDPIGIALADKLIF.